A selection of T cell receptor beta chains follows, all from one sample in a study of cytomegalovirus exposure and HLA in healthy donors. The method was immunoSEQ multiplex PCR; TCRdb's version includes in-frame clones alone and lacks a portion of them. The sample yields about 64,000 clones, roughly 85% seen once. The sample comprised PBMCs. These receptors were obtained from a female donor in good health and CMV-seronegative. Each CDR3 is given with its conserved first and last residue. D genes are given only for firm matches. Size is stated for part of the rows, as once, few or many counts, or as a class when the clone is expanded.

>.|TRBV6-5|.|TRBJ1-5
CASSSAGGNQPQHF
TGTGCCAGCAGTTCGGCAGGGGGCAATCAGCCCCAGCATTTT
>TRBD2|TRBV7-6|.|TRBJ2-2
CASSPPPRTSGETGELFF
TGTGCCAGCAGCCCCCCGCCACGGACTAGCGGAGAAACCGGGGAGCTGTTTTTT
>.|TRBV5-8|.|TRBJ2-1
CASSDRYNEQFF
TGTGCCAGCAGCGACAGGTACAATGAGCAGTTCTTC
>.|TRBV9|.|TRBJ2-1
CASSGRTPGYNEQFF
TGTGCCAGCAGCGGCCGGACTCCGGGGTACAATGAGCAGTTCTTC
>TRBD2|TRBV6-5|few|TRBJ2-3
CASSQREATDTQYF
TGTGCCAGCAGTCAGCGGGAGGCGACAGATACGCAGTATTTT
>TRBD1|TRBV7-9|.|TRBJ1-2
CASSLTGGWGYTF
TGTGCCAGCAGCTTAACAGGGGGCTGGGGCTACACCTTC
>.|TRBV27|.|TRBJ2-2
CASTQGTSYTGELFF
TGTGCCAGCACCCAGGGGACGAGTTACACCGGGGAGCTGTTTTTT
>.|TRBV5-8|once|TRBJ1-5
CASSRVAGNQPQHF
TGTGCCAGCAGCCGGGTCGCAGGCAATCAGCCCCAGCATTTT
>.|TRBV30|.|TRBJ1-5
CAWDWGGYSNQPQHF
TGTGCCTGGGATTGGGGGGGGTATAGCAATCAGCCCCAGCATTTT
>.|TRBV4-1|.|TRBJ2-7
CASSQAPGLSYEQYF
TGCGCCAGCAGCCAAGCCCCCGGACTATCCTACGAGCAGTACTTC
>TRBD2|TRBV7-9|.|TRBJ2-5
CASSLARVAGGWETQYF
TGTGCCAGCAGCTTAGCGCGAGTAGCGGGGGGTTGGGAGACCCAGTACTTC
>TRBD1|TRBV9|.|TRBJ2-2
CASSHTTANDRGRTGELFF
TGTGCCAGCAGCCACACGACGGCTAATGACAGGGGGCGCACCGGGGAGCTGTTTTTT
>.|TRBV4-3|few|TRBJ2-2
CASSPRSSSGELFF
TGCGCCAGCAGCCCCCGTTCTAGCTCCGGGGAGCTGTTTTTT
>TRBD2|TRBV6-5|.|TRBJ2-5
CASRRVREVRETQYF
TGTGCCAGCAGACGGGTACGGGAGGTGAGAGAGACCCAGTACTTC
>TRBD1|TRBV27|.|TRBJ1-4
CASSLTGNNEKLFF
TGTGCCAGCAGTTTGACAGGGAATAATGAAAAACTGTTTTTT
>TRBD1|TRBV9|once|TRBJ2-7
CASSAPGQGAPEQYF
TGTGCCAGCAGCGCCCCGGGACAGGGGGCACCCGAGCAGTACTTC
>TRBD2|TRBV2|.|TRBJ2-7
CASSEKRLAGVYEQYF
TGTGCCAGCAGTGAAAAACGGCTAGCGGGGGTTTACGAGCAGTACTTC
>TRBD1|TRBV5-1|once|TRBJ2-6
CASSLTGGSGGANGLTF
TGCGCCAGCAGCTTAACAGGGGGCTCAGGGGGGGCCAACGGCCTGACTTTC
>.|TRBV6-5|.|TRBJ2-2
CASKVRRNTGELFF
TGTGCCAGCAAGGTGCGGAGGAACACCGGGGAGCTGTTTTTT
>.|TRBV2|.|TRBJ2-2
CASSQQGNTGELFF
TGTGCCAGCAGCCAACAGGGGAACACCGGGGAGCTGTTTTTT
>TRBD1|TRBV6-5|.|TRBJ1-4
CASSYFSTGGDEKLFF
TGTGCCAGCAGTTACTTTTCGACAGGGGGCGATGAAAAACTGTTTTTT
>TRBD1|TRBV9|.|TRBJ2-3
CASSVRPGGAGTDTQYF
TGTGCCAGCAGCGTTCGTCCAGGGGGCGCAGGAACAGATACGCAGTATTTT
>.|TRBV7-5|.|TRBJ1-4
CARSLILLREKLFF
TGTGCCAGAAGCTTAATACTGTTGAGGGAAAAACTGTTTTTT
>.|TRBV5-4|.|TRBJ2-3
CASSLKELPTDTQYF
TGTGCCAGCAGCTTGAAAGAACTTCCGACAGATACGCAGTATTTT
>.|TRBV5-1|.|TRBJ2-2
CASSLARGSGELFF
TGCGCCAGCAGCTTGGCTAGGGGGTCCGGGGAGCTGTTTTTT
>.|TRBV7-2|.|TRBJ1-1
CASSSRSEAFF
TGTGCCAGCAGCTCGAGGTCTGAAGCTTTCTTT
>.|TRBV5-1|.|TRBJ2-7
CASSLDTDSYEQYF
TGCGCCAGCAGCTTGGACACCGACTCCTACGAGCAGTACTTC
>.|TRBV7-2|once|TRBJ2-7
CASSTRDSGDEQYF
TGTGCCAGCAGCACGCGGGACTCAGGCGACGAGCAGTACTTC
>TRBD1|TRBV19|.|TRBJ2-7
CASSIVGYRGPYEQYF
TGTGCCAGTAGTATAGTAGGGTACAGGGGACCCTACGAGCAGTACTTC
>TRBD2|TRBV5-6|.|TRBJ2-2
CASSPSGGAGGELFF
TGTGCCAGCAGCCCGAGCGGGGGGGCCGGCGGGGAGCTGTTTTTT
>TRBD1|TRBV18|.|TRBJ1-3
CASSPGTGYNTIYF
TGTGCCAGCTCACCCGGGACAGGGTACAACACCATATATTTT
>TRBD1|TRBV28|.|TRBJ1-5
CASRRDRASRGVSNQPQHF
TGTGCCAGCAGAAGGGACAGGGCCTCTCGGGGCGTAAGCAATCAGCCCCAGCATTTT
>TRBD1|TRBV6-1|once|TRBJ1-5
CASSGGGQGNQPQHF
TGTGCCAGCAGTGGGGGAGGACAGGGTAATCAGCCCCAGCATTTT
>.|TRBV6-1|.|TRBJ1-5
CASKQGSGNQPQHF
TGTGCCAGCAAGCAGGGTTCCGGAAATCAGCCCCAGCATTTT
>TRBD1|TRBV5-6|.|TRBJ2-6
CASTIGRDRATSGANVLTF
TGTGCCAGCACCATTGGCCGGGACAGGGCGACCTCTGGGGCCAACGTCCTGACTTTC
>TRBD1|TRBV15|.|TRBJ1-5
CATSRDRGSTGTGVNQPQHF
TGTGCCACCAGCAGAGATCGGGGTTCGACCGGGACAGGGGTAAATCAGCCCCAGCATTTT
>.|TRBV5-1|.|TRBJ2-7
CASSRGQGGAYEQYF
TGCGCCAGCAGCAGGGGACAAGGAGGCGCCTACGAGCAGTACTTC
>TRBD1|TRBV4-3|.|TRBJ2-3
CASSQPATGGPDTQYF
TGCGCCAGCAGCCAACCGGCAACAGGGGGGCCAGATACGCAGTATTTT
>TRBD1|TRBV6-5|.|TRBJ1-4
CASSPGQGFRKLFF
TGTGCCAGCAGCCCGGGACAGGGGTTCCGAAAACTGTTTTTT
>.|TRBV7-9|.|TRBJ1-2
CASSFTAGDGYTF
TGTGCCAGCAGCTTCACGGCAGGGGATGGCTACACCTTC
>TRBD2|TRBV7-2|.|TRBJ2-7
CASSFERGGGYEQYF
TGTGCCAGCAGCTTCGAACGGGGGGGCGGGTACGAGCAGTACTTC
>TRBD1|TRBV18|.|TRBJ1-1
CASSLQGASPNTEAFF
TGTGCCAGCTCACTACAGGGGGCTTCCCCGAACACTGAAGCTTTCTTT
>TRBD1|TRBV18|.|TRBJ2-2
CASSPITGVPGLNTGELFF
TGTGCCAGCTCACCAATAACAGGGGTGCCTGGGCTGAACACCGGGGAGCTGTTTTTT
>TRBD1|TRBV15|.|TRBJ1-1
CATSSPGQGEIWADAEAFF
TGTGCCACCAGCAGCCCGGGACAGGGGGAAATTTGGGCTGACGCTGAAGCTTTCTTT
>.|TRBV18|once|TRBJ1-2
CASSPSGGGGYTF
TGTGCCAGCTCACCATCCGGGGGTGGTGGCTACACCTTC
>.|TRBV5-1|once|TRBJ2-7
CASSLGPGDGTYEQYF
TGCGCCAGCAGCTTGGGCCCAGGGGATGGCACCTACGAGCAGTACTTC
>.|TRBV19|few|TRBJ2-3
CASSSTADSDTQYF
TGTGCCAGTAGTAGTACAGCGGACTCAGATACGCAGTATTTT
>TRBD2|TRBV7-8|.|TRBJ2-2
CASSLWVAGVTGELFF
TGTGCCAGCAGCTTATGGGTAGCGGGAGTCACCGGGGAGCTGTTTTTT
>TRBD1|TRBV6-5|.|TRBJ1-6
CASGGQGSSPLHF
TGTGCCAGCGGGGGACAGGGCAGTTCACCCCTCCACTTT
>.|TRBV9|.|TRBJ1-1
CASSEPPERGKNTEAFF
TGTGCCAGCAGCGAACCCCCCGAGAGGGGGAAAAACACTGAAGCTTTCTTT
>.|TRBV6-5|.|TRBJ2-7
CASSYRGSLYEQYF
TGTGCCAGCAGTTACCGGGGTTCCCTCTACGAGCAGTACTTC
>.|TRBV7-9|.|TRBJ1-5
CASSDSYYSNQPQHF
TGTGCCAGCAGCGACAGTTACTATAGCAATCAGCCCCAGCATTTT
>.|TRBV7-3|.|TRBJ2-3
CASSTSRQDTQYF
TGTGCCAGCAGCACAAGCCGACAGGATACGCAGTATTTT
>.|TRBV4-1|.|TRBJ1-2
CASSQDEEGTYGYTF
TGCGCCAGCAGCCAAGATGAAGAGGGGACATATGGCTACACCTTC
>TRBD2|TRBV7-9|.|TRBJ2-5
CASSRQAGVGETQYF
TGTGCCAGCAGCCGCCAGGCGGGAGTGGGGGAGACCCAGTACTTC
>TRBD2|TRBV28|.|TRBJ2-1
CASSSPGTSGRTGEQFF
TGTGCCAGCAGTTCCCCGGGAACTAGCGGGAGGACGGGGGAGCAGTTCTTC
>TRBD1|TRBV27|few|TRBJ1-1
CASSLSPWTGDWNTEAFF
TGTGCCAGCAGTTTATCGCCTTGGACAGGGGACTGGAACACTGAAGCTTTCTTT
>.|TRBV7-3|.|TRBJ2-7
CASPDEQYF
TGTGCCAGCCCGGACGAGCAGTACTTC
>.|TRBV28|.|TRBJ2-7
CASSPPDRYEQYF
TGTGCCAGCAGTCCCCCCGACAGGTACGAGCAGTACTTC